This T cell receptor beta chain was recovered during a study of cytomegalovirus exposure and HLA in healthy donors. 13 Jbeta primers and 60 Vbeta primers were used for the PCR. The method was immunoSEQ multiplex PCR; TCRdb's version includes in-frame clones alone and lacks a portion of them. The sample comprises around 200,000 clones, 65% to 80% of which are singletons, and roughly a sixth rests with the top ten. Germline V lookup: CDR1 SGHRS, CDR2 YFSETQ. CDR3 length: 14 residues. Trimming pared 3 bases from V and 7 bases from J, leaving 14 bases between. In the case of this clone: Its antigen is not known.

General study points: Some TCR beta chains (164 of them) were listed as cytomegalovirus-associated.

This TCR derives from a man in his forties in good health and CMV-seronegative. Sequencing input: PBMCs. The chain couples TRBV5-1 to TRBJ2-1, with D maybe TRBD2 (5 bases). The CDR3: CASSSRLRGNEQFF. The DNA for the CDR3 is TGCGCCAGCAGCTCCCGACTCCGCGGGAATGAGCAGTTCTTC.